This T cell receptor beta chain was profiled in a study of beta chain features in type 1 diabetes. Study results and limitations: All four CD4+ subsets of Type 1 diabetes patients contained TCRB CDR3s that were moderately but significantly shorter.

This clone was found a few times. Its antigen is not identified. After removal of 6 bases from V and 0 bases from J, the junction contained 7 bases not matched to a gene. This CDR3 contains 15 residues. Germline V gene lookup returns CDR1 MRHNA and CDR2 SNTAGT. Using CD45RO/CCR7/CD25/CD127/CD95/CD27, CD4+ naive, central memory, regulatory and stem cell-like memory cells were sorted. The sequenced template was cDNA made from the entire isolated RNA. The protocol was immunoSEQ multiplex PCR, while the TCRdb copy is restricted to in-frame clones and leaves out a portion. The data contain more than 550,000 clones, roughly 13% of them singletons.

This receptor was identified in a man aged 18-30 years with type 1 diabetes. Sequencing used naive CD4+ T cells from blood. The chain employs TRBV6-4 and TRBJ1-2; 7 bases fit TRBD1. CDR3 sequence (DNA): TGTGCCAGCAGCTACACCGGACAGGCTAACTATGGCTACACCTTC. Its protein product is CASSYTGQANYGYTF.